The clone carrying this T cell receptor (beta chain) was counted at least ten times. The germline V gene has CDR1 MDHEN and CDR2 SYDVKM. This CDR3 comprises 14 residues. V lost 3 bases, J lost 5 bases, and 4 bases stayed unmatched. Documented time point: healthy volunteer bleed at 6 weeks. Unfractionated whole blood yielded total RNA. This record belongs to a study of human T cells and chemical hapten exposure. The library tagged each cDNA molecule with unique molecular identifiers. As handled by the study authors: With a range of roughly 23,224 to 690,600, the median per sample was about 92,000 TCRs. TCRdb fed the RACE reads into MiXCR, producing one record per CDR3 protein. TCRdb, not the authors, supplied the V and J calls. The sample records 65,000 or so distinct CDR3 sequences, around 6.1% being singletons.

The receptor's source is a female donor in good health. Some clones in this sample may be carry-over from other donors' samples. The chain joins TRBV28 to TRBJ1-5; 7 bases are a match to TRBD1. Material for sequencing was whole blood. Written as DNA, the CDR3 is TGTGCCAGCAGTTTCGGAACAGGGGATCAGCCCCAGCATTTT. Translation gives CASSFGTGDQPQHF.